The present TCR beta chain was sequenced within a study of T cells in localized non-small cell lung cancer (dated by TCRdb to between 2020 and 2021). Background on the whole study: T cell repertoires of fewer than 250 early-stage NSCLC patients were analyzed, with tumors being compared against uninvolved tumor-adjacent lungs. The cohort consisted of approximately 220 treatment-naive NSCLC patients whose localized lung tumors had been resected. NSCLC patients had a mean age of roughly 66 years, and around 130 were male and about 98 female. Overall results and qualifications from the work: Multi-region tumor sequencing was not performed, so intratumor heterogeneity could not be excluded. Longer overall survival was associated with higher T cell density in blood, whereas shorter survival was associated with higher clonality in adjacent lung. Uninvolved tumor-adjacent lung showed the highest T cell clonality, higher than tumor, which suggests more focused antigenic responses in the uninvolved tumor-adjacent lung. Because the study design was exploratory, TCR variables were selected using unadjusted p-values without false-discovery rate correction. Of the top 100 tumor clones, a median of 57 were detected in paired uninvolved adjacent lung; roughly 29 were also among that lung's top 100.

Note on this clone: The antigen this receptor binds is unknown. Base qualities are missing; no much larger clone stands one base away.

TCR beta CDR3 regions were sequenced from DNA using the immunoSEQ Assay. Under the source paper's analysis protocol: T cell density was computed as TCR beta template counts normalized to usable DNA estimated by amplifying housekeeping genes. Using the preseqR package, richness was estimated by extrapolating to 120,000 templates for tissue samples and 400,000 templates for PBMC samples. Clonality was defined by subtracting Pielou's evenness from one. Differential abundance testing on productive amino-acid clonotypes, with a minimum total count of 5 and an alpha of 0.1, was used to identify tissue-enriched TCRs. The Jaccard Index and the Morisita Overlap Index were used to measure repertoire overlap between compartments. GLIPH clustered TCR beta CDR3s with public tetramer-defined viral CDR3s; viral motifs required at least three viral sequences plus V-gene enrichment. Here the immuneACCESS table is served through TCRdb, limited to in-frame sequences with V and J called. Missing clones are a known gap in these copies; in checked studies unresolved V genes cover under half, and the rest lacks a known reason. V, J and clone size reflect that table, while D and trimming were determined from the DNA. The sample contains tens of thousands of clones, around nine tenths of them found a single time. The biggest ten clones account for around 2.5% of the sample.

From its cysteine to its phenylalanine, the CDR3 spans 15 amino acids. Of the read, only the CDR3 DNA is kept; its 45 bases are in frame from base 1. V is pared back by 5 bases and J by 0 bases, with 11 bases lying between the germline termini. From the germline V gene (reference sequence), CDR1 is LNHDA and CDR2 is SQIVND. At diagnosis, tumor, uninvolved tumor-adjacent lung and peripheral blood were collected and then preserved as a mix of FFPE and fresh-frozen material. For TCR repertoire profiling, the blood samples were analyzed as peripheral blood mononuclear cells. The receptor's source is a female donor older than 55 with stage I squamous cell lung carcinoma. The material was peripheral blood, obtained before any cancer treatment. The V and J segments used are TRBV19 and TRBJ2-1, with no reliable assignment of the D segment. The DNA is TGTGCCAGTAGTCAGGACCCCGACTCCTACAATGAGCAGTTCTTC. It codes for CASSQDPDSYNEQFF.